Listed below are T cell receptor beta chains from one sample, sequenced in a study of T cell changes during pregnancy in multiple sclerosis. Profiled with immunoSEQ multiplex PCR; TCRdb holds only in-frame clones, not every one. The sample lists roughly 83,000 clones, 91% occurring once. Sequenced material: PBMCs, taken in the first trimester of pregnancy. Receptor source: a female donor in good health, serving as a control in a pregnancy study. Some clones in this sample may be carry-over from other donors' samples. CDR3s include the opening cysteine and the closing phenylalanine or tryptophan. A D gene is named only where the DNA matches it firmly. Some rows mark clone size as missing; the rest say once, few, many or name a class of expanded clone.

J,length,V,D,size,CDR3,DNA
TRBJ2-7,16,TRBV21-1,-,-,CASSKVSSGSSYEQYF,TGTGCCAGCAGCAAAGTATCTAGCGGGAGCTCCTACGAGCAGTACTTC
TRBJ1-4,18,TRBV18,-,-,CASSPTGKSTATNEKLFF,TGTGCCAGCTCGCCAACAGGGAAATCAACTGCAACTAATGAAAAACTGTTTTTT
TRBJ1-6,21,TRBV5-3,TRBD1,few,CARSTTQSPGQLRGPISPLHF,TGTGCCAGAAGCACAACGCAATCCCCGGGACAGTTGAGAGGGCCAATTTCACCCCTCCACTTT
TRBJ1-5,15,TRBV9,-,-,CASSVGGAINQPQHF,TGTGCCAGCAGCGTAGGTGGGGCGATCAATCAGCCCCAGCATTTT
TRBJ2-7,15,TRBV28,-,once,CASSPQGRQTYEQYF,TGTGCCAGCAGTCCCCAGGGAAGGCAGACCTACGAGCAGTACTTC
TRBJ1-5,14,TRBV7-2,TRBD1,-,CASSLIQGNQPQHF,TGTGCCAGCAGCTTAATACAGGGGAATCAGCCCCAGCATTTT
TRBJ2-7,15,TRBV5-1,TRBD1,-,CASSLAGGTGYEQYF,TGCGCCAGCAGCTTGGCCGGGGGGACAGGGTACGAGCAGTACTTC
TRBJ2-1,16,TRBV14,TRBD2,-,CASSLKGLALYNEQFF,TGTGCCAGCAGCCTAAAGGGACTAGCCCTTTACAATGAGCAGTTCTTC
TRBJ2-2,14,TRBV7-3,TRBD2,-,CASSAGSGTGELFF,TGTGCCAGCAGCGCCGGTAGCGGGACCGGGGAGCTGTTTTTT
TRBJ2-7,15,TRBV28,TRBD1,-,CASSSTGTGRYEQYF,TGTGCCAGCAGCTCCACCGGGACAGGGAGGTACGAGCAGTACTTC
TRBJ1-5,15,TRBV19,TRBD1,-,CATRRGGGSNQPQHF,TGTGCCACCCGGAGAGGGGGCGGTAGCAATCAGCCCCAGCATTTT
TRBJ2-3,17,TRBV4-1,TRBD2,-,CASSQGGASGGTDTQYF,TGCGCCAGCAGCCAAGGGGGGGCTAGCGGGGGCACAGATACGCAGTATTTT
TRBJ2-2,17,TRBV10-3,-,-,CAISGEKGGRGTGELFF,TGTGCCATCAGTGGAGAGAAAGGTGGGCGTGGCACCGGGGAGCTGTTTTTT
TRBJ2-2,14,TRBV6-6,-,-,CASSKGLGKGELFF,TGTGCCAGCAGCAAAGGTCTCGGGAAGGGGGAGCTGTTTTTT
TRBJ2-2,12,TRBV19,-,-,CASSTPVSGLFF,TGTGCCAGTAGTACCCCGGTGTCGGGGCTGTTTTTT
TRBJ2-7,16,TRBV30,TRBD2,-,CAWSVPTGGEPYEQYF,TGTGCCTGGAGTGTACCGACGGGAGGGGAACCCTACGAGCAGTACTTC
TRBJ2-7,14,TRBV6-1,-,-,CASRVDLIPYEQYF,TGTGCCAGCAGGGTCGACTTGATCCCCTACGAGCAGTACTTC
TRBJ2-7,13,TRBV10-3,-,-,CAIRGQQTYEQYF,TGTGCCATCAGAGGACAGCAGACCTACGAGCAGTACTTC
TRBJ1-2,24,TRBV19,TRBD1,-,CASTTGTEYGYTVGPPGTEYGYTF,TGTGCCAGTACCACCGGGACAGAATATGGCTACACCGTGGGACCCCCGGGGACAGAATATGGCTACACCTTC
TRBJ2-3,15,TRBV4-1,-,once,CASSQGQVGADTQYF,TGCGCCAGCAGCCAAGGACAGGTTGGGGCAGATACGCAGTATTTT
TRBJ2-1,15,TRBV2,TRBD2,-,CASSEGGLGSDEQFF,TGTGCCAGCAGTGAAGGTGGACTAGGGAGTGATGAGCAGTTCTTC
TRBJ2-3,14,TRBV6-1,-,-,CASFMGQGTDTQYF,TGTGCCAGCTTTATGGGTCAGGGAACAGATACGCAGTATTTT
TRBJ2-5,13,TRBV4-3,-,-,CASSKDYHETQYF,TGCGCCAGCAGCAAGGACTATCACGAGACCCAGTACTTC
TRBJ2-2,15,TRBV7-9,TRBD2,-,CASSFTSGDTGELFF,TGTGCCAGCAGCTTTACTAGCGGGGACACCGGGGAGCTGTTTTTT
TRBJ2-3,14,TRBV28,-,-,CASMNAESTDTQYF,TGTGCCAGCATGAATGCGGAGAGCACAGATACGCAGTATTTT
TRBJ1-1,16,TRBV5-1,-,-,CASTLEMIGGGTEAFF,TGCGCCAGCACCTTGGAAATGATTGGGGGAGGGACTGAAGCTTTCTTT
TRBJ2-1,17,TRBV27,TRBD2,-,CASSRGLAGGPIDEQFF,TGTGCCAGCAGTCGAGGGTTAGCGGGAGGGCCGATCGATGAGCAGTTCTTC
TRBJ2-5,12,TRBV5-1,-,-,CASRGVSETQYF,TGCGCCAGCAGAGGGGTCTCAGAGACCCAGTACTTC
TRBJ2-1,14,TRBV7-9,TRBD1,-,CASRYRDREGEQFF,TGTGCCAGCAGGTACCGGGACAGGGAGGGCGAGCAGTTCTTC
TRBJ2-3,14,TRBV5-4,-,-,CASSLSGETDTQYF,TGTGCCAGCAGCTTATCAGGGGAAACAGATACGCAGTATTTT
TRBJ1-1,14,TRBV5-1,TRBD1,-,CASSLGTGMTEAFF,TGCGCCAGCAGCTTGGGGACAGGGATGACTGAAGCTTTCTTT
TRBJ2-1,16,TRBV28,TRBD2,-,CASSAGGLVYSNEQFF,TGTGCCAGCAGTGCGGGAGGGCTCGTTTATAGCAATGAGCAGTTCTTC
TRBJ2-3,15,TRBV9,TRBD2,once,CASSVASGSTDTQYF,TGTGCCAGCAGCGTGGCTAGCGGGAGCACAGATACGCAGTATTTT
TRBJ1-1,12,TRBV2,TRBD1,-,CASSGTGDEAFF,TGTGCCAGCAGTGGGACAGGGGATGAAGCTTTCTTT
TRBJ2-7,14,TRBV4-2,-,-,CASSQPNTGSEQYF,TGTGCCAGCAGCCAACCCAATACGGGGAGCGAGCAGTACTTC
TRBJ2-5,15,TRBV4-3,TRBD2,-,CASSQVWAGEETQYF,TGCGCCAGCAGCCAAGTTTGGGCGGGAGAAGAGACCCAGTACTTC
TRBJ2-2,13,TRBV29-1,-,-,CSVGRGNTGELFF,TGCAGCGTTGGACGGGGGAACACCGGGGAGCTGTTTTTT
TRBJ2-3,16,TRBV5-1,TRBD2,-,CASSLVSGGGTDTQYF,TGCGCCAGCAGCTTGGTGAGCGGGGGAGGCACAGATACGCAGTATTTT
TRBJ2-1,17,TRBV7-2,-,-,CASSKRGLTDNYNEQFF,TGTGCCAGCAGCAAAAGGGGGTTGACGGACAACTACAATGAGCAGTTCTTC
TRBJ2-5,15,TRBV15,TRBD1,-,CATSNKQGAAETQYF,TGTGCCACCAGCAACAAACAGGGGGCCGCAGAGACCCAGTACTTC
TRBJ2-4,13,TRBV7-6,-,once,CASSLRGYDIQYF,TGTGCCAGCAGCTTACGCGGGTATGACATTCAGTACTTC
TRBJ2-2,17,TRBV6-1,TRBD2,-,CASSEGWGGTNTGELFF,TGTGCCAGCAGTGAAGGTTGGGGAGGGACGAACACCGGGGAGCTGTTTTTT
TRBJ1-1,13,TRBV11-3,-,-,CASSSTGNTEAFF,TGTGCCAGCAGCTCCACGGGGAACACTGAAGCTTTCTTT
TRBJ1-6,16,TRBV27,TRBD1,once,CASSLPPGQGNSPLHF,TGTGCCAGCAGTTTACCCCCGGGACAGGGAAATTCACCCCTCCACTTT
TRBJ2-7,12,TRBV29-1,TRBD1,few,CSVARTGDEQYF,TGCAGCGTAGCTCGGACAGGGGACGAGCAGTACTTC
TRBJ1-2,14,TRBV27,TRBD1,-,CASSPGTGHYGYTF,TGTGCCAGCAGTCCCGGGACAGGCCACTATGGCTACACCTTC
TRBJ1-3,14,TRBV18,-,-,CASSPASSGNTIYF,TGTGCCAGCTCTCCCGCCAGCTCTGGAAACACCATATATTTT
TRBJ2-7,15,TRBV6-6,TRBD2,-,CASSGTSVSSDEQYF,TGTGCCAGCAGCGGGACTAGCGTGTCGTCAGACGAGCAGTACTTC
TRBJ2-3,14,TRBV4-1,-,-,CASSQEVQTDTQYF,TGCGCCAGCAGCCAAGAAGTCCAGACAGATACGCAGTATTTT
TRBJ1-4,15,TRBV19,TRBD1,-,CASRTGGASNEKLFF,TGTGCCAGTAGGACAGGGGGAGCCTCTAATGAAAAACTGTTTTTT
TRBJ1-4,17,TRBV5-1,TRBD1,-,CASSLAPRGQTNEKLFF,TGCGCCAGCAGCTTGGCGCCGAGGGGACAGACTAATGAAAAACTGTTTTTT
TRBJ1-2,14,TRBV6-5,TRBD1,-,CASRQGQFLGGYTF,TGTGCCAGCAGACAGGGGCAGTTTCTGGGAGGCTACACCTTC
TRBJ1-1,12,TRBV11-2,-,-,CASSHGGTEAFF,TGTGCCAGCAGCCACGGGGGCACTGAAGCTTTCTTT
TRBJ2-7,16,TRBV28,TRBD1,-,CASSSIYRDRGYEQYF,TGTGCCAGCAGTTCAATCTACCGGGACAGGGGCTACGAGCAGTACTTC
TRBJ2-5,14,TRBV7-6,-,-,CASSHRGRKETQYF,TGTGCCAGCAGCCACAGAGGGCGAAAGGAGACCCAGTACTTC
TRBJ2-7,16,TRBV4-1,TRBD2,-,CASSHRLAGVSYEQYF,TGCGCCAGCAGCCACCGACTAGCGGGAGTTTCCTACGAGCAGTACTTC
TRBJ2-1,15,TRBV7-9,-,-,CASSFEAALYNEQFF,TGTGCCAGCAGCTTCGAAGCGGCCCTCTACAATGAGCAGTTCTTC
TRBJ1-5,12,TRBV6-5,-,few,CASSTGGRPQHF,TGTGCCAGCAGTACCGGGGGTAGGCCCCAGCATTTT
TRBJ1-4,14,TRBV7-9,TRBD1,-,CASSLEQGEEKLFF,TGTGCCAGCAGCTTAGAACAGGGGGAGGAAAAACTGTTTTTT
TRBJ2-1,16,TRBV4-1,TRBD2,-,CASSQPGTSGRGEQFF,TGCGCCAGCAGCCAACCTGGGACTAGCGGGAGAGGTGAGCAGTTCTTC